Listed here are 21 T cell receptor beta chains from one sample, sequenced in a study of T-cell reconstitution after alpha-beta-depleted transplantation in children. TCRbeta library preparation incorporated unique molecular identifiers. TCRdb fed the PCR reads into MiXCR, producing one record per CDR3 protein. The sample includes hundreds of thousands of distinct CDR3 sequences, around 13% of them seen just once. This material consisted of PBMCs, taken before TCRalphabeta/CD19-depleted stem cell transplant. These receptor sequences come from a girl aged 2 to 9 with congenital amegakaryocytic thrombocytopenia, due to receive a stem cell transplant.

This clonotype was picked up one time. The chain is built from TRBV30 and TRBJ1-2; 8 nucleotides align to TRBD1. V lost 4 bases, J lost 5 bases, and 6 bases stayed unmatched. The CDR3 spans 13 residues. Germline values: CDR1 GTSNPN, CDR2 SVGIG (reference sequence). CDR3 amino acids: CAWIGQGRYGYTF. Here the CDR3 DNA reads TGTGCCTGGATCGGACAGGGCAGATATGGCTACACCTTC.

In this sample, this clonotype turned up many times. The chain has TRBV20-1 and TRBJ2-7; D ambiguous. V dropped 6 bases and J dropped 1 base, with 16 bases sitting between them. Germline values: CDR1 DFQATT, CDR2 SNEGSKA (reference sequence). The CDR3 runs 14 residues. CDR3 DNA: TGCAGTGCCCTAACATCCTACTCTTCCTACGAGCAGTACTTC. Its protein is CSALTSYSSYEQYF.

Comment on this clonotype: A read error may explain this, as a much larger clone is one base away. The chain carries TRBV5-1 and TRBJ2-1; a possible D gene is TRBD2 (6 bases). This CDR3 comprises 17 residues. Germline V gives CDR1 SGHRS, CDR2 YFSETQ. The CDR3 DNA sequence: TGCGCCAGCGGCTTGGACGGCGGGACGGACCCATACAATGAGCAGTTCTTC. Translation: CASGLDGGTDPYNEQFF.

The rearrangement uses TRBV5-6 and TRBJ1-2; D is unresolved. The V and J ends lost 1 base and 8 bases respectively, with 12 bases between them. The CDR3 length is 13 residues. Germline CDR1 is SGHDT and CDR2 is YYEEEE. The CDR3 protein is CASSLTVFGGYTF. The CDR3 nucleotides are TGTGCCAGCAGCTTGACAGTATTCGGGGGCTACACCTTC.

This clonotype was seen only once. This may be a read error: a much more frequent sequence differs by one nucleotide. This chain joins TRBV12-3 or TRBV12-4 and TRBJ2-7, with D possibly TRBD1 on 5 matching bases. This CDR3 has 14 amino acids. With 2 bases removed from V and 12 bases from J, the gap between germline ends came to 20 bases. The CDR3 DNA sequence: TGTGCCAGCAGTTTAACCTCACCAACTAAGGGGCCGTACTTC. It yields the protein CASSLTSPTKGPYF.

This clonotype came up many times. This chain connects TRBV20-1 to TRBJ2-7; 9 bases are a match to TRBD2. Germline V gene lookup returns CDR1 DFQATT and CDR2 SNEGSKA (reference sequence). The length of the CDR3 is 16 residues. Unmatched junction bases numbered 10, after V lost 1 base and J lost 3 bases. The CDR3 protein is CSARATSGLLGYEQYF. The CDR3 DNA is TGCAGTGCTAGAGCAACTAGCGGGTTGCTTGGCTACGAGCAGTACTTC.

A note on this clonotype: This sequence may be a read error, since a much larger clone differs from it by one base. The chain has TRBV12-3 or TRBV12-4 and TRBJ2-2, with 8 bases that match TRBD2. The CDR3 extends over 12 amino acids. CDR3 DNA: TGTGCCAGCAGGAGATCCGGGGGGGATCTGTTTTTT. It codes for CASRRSGGDLFF.

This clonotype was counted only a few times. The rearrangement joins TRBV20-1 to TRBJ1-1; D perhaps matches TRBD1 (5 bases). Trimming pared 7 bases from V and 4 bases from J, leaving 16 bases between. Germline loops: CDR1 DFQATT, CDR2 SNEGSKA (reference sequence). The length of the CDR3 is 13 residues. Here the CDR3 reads CSGRETARTEAFF. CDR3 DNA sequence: TGCAGTGGTCGCGAGACAGCTCGCACTGAAGCTTTCTTT.

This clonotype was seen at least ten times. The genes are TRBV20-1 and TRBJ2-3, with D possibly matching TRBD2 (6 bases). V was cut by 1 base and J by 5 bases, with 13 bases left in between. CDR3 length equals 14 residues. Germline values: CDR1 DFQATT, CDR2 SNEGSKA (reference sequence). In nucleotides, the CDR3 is TGCAGTGCTAGAGCCGCGCCAGCGGGAGATACGCAGTATTTT. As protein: CSARAAPAGDTQYF.

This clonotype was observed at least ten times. The CDR3 DNA reads as TGCAGTGCTAATCACGGGGCCTACAATGAGCAGTTCTTC. It yields the protein CSANHGAYNEQFF. The rearrangement uses TRBV20-1 and TRBJ2-1; D perhaps matches TRBD2 (5 bases). V was cut by 4 bases and J by 2 bases, with 9 bases left in between. CDR1 is DFQATT and CDR2 is SNEGSKA in the germline V gene (reference sequence). The CDR3 loop spans 13 amino acids.

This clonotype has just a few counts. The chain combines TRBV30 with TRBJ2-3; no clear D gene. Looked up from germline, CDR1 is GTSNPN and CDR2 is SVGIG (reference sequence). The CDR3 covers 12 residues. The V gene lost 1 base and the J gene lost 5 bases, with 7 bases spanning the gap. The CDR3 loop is CAWSGMRDTQYF. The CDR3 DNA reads TGTGCCTGGAGTGGCATGCGAGATACGCAGTATTTT.

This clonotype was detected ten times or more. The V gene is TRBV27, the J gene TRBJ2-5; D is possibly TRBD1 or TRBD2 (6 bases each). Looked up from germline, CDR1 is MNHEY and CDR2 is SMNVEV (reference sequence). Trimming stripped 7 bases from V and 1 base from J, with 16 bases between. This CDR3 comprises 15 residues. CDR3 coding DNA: TGTGCCAGCAAGTTTCAGGGGACTCGCCAAGAGACCCAGTACTTC. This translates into CASKFQGTRQETQYF.

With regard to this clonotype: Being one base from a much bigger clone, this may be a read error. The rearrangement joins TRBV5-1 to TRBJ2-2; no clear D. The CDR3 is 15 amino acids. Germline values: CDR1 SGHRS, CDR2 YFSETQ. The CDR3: CAGSLVDENTGELFF. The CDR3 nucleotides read TGCGCCGGCAGCCTGGTTGACGAGAACACCGGGGAGCTGTTTTTT.

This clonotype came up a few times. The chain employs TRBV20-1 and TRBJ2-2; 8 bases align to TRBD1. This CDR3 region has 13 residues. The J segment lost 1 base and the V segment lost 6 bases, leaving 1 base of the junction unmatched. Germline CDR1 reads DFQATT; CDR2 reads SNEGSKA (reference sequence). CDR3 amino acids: CSAGQVNTGELFF. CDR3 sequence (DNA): TGCAGTGCGGGACAGGTGAACACCGGGGAGCTGTTTTTT.

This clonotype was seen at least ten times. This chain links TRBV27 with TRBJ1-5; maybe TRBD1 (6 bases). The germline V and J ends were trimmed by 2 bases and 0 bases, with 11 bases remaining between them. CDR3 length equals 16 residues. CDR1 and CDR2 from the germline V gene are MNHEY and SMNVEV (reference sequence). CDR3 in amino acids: CASSLTGTDSNQPQHF. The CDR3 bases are TGTGCCAGCAGTTTAACAGGGACGGATAGCAATCAGCCCCAGCATTTT.

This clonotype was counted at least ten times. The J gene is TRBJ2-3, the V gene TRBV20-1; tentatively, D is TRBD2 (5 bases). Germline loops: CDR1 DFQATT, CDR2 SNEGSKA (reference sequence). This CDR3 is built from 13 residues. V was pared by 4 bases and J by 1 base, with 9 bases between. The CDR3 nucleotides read TGCAGTGCTATCGGGAAGGGCACAGATACGCAGTATTTT. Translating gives CSAIGKGTDTQYF.

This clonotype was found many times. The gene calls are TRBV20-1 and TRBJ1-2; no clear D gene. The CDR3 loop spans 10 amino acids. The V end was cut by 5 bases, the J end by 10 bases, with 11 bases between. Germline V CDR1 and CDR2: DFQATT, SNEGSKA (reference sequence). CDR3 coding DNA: TGCAGTGCTCACGAGAGAGACTACACCTTC. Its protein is CSAHERDYTF.

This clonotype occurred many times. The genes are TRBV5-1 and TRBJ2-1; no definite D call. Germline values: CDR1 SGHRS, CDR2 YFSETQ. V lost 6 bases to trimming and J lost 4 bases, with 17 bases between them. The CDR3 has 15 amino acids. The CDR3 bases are TGCGCCAGCAACCAGGTGGCGGATTCTTACAATGAGCAGTTCTTC. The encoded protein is CASNQVADSYNEQFF.

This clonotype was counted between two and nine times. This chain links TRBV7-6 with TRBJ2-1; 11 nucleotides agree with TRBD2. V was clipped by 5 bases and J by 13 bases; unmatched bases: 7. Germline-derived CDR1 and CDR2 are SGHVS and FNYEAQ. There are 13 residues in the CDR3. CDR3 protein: CASSQTGTSGQFF. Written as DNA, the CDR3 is TGTGCCAGCAGCCAGACCGGGACTAGCGGCCAGTTCTTC.

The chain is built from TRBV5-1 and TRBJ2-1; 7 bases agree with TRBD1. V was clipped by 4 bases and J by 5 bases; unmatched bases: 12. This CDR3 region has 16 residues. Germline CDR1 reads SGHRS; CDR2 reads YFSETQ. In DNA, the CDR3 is TGCGCCAGCAGCCCAGCTGGGACAGAAATAAACAATGAGCAGTTCTTC. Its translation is CASSPAGTEINNEQFF.

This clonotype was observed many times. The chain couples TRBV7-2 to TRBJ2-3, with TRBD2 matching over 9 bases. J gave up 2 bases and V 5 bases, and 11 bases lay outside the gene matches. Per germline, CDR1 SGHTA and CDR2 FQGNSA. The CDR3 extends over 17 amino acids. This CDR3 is CASSVPGLALFTDTQYF. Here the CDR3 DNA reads TGTGCCAGCAGCGTACCGGGACTAGCATTATTCACAGATACGCAGTATTTT.